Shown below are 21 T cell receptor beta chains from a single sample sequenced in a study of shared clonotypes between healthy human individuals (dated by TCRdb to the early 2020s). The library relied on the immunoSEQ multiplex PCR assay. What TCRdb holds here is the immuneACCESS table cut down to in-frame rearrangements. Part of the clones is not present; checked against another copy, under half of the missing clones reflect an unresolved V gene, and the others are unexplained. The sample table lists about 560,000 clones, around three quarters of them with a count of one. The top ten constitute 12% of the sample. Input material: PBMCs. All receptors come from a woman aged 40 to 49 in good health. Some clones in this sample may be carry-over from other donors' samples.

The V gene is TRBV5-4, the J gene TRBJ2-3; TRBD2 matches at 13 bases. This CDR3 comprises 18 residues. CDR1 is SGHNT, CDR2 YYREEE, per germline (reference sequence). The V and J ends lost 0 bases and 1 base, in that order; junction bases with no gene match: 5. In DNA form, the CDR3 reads TGTGCCAGCAGCTTGGGGACTAGCGGGAGTATGGGCACAGATACGCAGTATTTT. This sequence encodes CASSLGTSGSMGTDTQYF. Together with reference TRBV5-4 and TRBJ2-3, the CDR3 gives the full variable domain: ETGVTQSPTHLIKTRGQQVTLRCSSQSGHNTVSWYQQALGQGPQFIFQYYREEENGRGNFPPRFSGLQFPNYSSELNVNALELDDSALYLCASSLGTSGSMGTDTQYFGPGTRLTVL.

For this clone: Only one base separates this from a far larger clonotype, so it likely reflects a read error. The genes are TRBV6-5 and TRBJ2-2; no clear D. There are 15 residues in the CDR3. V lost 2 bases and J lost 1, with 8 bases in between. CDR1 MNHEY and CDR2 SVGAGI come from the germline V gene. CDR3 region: CASSYPTVNTGELFF. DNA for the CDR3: TGTGCCAGCAGTTACCCGACGGTGAACACCGGGGAGCTGTTTTTT.

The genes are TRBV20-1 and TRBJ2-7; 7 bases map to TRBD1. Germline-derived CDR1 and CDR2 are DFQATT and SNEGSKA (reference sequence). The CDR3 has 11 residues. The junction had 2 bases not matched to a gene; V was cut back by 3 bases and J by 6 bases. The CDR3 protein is CSARGQFEQYF. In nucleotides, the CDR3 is TGCAGTGCTAGGGGACAGTTCGAGCAGTACTTC.

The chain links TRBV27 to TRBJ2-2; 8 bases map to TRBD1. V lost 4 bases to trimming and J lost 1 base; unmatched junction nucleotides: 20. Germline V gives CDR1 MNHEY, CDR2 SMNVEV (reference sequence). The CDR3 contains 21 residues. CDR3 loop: CASSSPWPLGPRGRNTGELFF. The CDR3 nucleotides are TGTGCCAGCAGTTCCCCCTGGCCTTTGGGCCCCAGGGGGCGGAACACCGGGGAGCTGTTTTTT.

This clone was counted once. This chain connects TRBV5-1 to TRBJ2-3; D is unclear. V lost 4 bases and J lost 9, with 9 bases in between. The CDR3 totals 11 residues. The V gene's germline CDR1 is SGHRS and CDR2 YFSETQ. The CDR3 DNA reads TGCGCCAGCAGCGATCCCGGCACGCAGTATTTT. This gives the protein CASSDPGTQYF.

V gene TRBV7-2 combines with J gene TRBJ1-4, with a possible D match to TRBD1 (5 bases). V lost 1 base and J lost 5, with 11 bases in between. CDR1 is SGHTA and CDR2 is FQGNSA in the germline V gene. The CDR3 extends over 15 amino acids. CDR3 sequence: CASSLDRLPNEKLFF. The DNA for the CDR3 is TGTGCCAGCAGCTTAGACAGGCTCCCGAATGAAAAACTGTTTTTT.

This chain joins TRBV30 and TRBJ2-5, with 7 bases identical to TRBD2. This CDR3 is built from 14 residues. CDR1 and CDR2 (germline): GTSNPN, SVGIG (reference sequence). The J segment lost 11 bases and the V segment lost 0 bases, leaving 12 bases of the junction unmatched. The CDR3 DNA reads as TGTGCCTGGAGTGTAGGGGCGGGAGTTGGGGAGCAGTACTTC. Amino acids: CAWSVGAGVGEQYF.

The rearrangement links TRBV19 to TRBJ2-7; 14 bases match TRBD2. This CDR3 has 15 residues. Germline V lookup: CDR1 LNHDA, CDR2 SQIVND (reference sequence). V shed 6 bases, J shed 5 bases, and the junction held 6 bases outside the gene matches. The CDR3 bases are TGTGCCAGTAGCCGACCGGGACTAGCGGGAGACGAGCAGTACTTC. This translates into CASSRPGLAGDEQYF.

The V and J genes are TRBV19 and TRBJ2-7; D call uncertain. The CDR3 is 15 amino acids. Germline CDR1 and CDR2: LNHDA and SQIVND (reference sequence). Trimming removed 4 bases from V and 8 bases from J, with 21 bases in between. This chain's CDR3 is CASSTTLDGLVKQYF. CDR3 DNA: TGTGCCAGTAGTACGACTTTGGACGGGCTCGTTAAGCAGTACTTC.

The CDR3, as DNA: TGTGCCACGACCATTGAGCTGAACACTGAAGCTTTCTTT. Translating it yields CATTIELNTEAFF. The V and J genes are TRBV19 and TRBJ1-1; no clear D. The CDR3 has 13 residues. Per germline, CDR1 LNHDA and CDR2 SQIVND (reference sequence). The V and J ends lost 10 bases and 0 bases respectively, with 12 bases between them.

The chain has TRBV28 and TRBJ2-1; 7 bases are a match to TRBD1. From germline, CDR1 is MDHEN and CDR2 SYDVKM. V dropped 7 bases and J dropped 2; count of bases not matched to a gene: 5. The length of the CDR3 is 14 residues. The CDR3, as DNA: TGTGCCAGCATCCTCGACAGGGCCTACAATGAGCAGTTCTTC. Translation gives CASILDRAYNEQFF.

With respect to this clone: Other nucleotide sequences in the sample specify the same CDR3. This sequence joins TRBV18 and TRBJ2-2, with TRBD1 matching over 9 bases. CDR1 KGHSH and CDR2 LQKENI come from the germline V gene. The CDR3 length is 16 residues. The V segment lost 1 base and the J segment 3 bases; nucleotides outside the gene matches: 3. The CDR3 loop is CASSPLQGADTGELFF. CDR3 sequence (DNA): TGTGCCAGCTCACCACTACAGGGGGCGGACACCGGGGAGCTGTTTTTT.

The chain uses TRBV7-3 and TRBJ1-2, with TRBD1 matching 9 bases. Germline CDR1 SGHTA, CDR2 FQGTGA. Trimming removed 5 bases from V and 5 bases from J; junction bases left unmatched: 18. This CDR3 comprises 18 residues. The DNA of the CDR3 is TGTGCCAGCAGCCCGGGACAGGGAATTCTCCGGAACTGGTATGGCTACACCTTC. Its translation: CASSPGQGILRNWYGYTF.

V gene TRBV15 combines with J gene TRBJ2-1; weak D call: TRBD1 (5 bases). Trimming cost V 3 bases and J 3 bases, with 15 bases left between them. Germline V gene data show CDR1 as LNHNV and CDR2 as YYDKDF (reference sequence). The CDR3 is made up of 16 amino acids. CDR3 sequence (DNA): TGTGCCACCAGCAGCAGGGATAATGGTTTCTACAATGAGCAGTTCTTC. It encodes CATSSRDNGFYNEQFF.

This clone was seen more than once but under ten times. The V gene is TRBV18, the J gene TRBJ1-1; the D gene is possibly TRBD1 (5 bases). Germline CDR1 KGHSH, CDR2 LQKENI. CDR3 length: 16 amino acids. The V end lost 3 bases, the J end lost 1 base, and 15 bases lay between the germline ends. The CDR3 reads CASSPDRDFKNTEAFF. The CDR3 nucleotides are TGTGCCAGCTCACCGGACCGGGACTTCAAGAACACTGAAGCTTTCTTT.

CDR3 DNA: TGTGCCAGCAGCTTCGGGGGGAGAGGCGGGGAGACCCAGTACTTC. It translates to CASSFGGRGGETQYF. This rearrangement joins TRBV5-6 to TRBJ2-5, with TRBD2 matching over 7 bases. V was pared by 2 bases and J by 5 bases, with 9 bases of the junction left unmatched. Germline CDR1 SGHDT, CDR2 YYEEEE. The CDR3 spans 15 residues.

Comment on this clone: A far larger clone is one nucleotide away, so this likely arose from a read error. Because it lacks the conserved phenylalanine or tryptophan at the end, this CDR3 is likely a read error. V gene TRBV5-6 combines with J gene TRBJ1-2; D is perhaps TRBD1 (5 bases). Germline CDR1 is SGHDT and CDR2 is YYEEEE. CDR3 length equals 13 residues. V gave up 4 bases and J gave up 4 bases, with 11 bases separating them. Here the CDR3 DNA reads TGTGCCAGCAGCCCGCGACAGATCTATGGCTACACCTTA. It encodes CASSPRQIYGYTL.

In nucleotides, the CDR3 is TGTGCCAGCAGTTCCCTTAGCGGGGGGTACGAGCAGTACTTC. Protein sequence: CASSSLSGGYEQYF. This rearrangement joins TRBV28 to TRBJ2-7, with 10 bases aligning to TRBD2. The CDR3 has 14 residues. J was trimmed by 4 bases and V by 4 bases; bases with no gene match: 4. Germline V gene sequence: CDR1 MDHEN, CDR2 SYDVKM.

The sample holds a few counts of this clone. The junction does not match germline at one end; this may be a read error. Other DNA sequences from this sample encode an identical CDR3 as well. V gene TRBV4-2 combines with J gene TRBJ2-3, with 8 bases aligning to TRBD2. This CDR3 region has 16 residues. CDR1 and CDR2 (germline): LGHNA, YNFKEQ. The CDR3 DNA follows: TGTGCCAGTAGCCAAGCGCTAGCGGGTGGAGCAGATACGCAGTATTTT. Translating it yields CASSQALAGGADTQYF.

CDR3 amino acids: CASWRDGSFGEQFF. The CDR3 coding sequence is TGTGCCAGCTGGCGCGACGGGAGCTTCGGTGAGCAGTTCTTC. The chain recombines TRBV27 with TRBJ2-1; a weak D match, TRBD2 (6 bases). Germline values: CDR1 MNHEY, CDR2 SMNVEV (reference sequence). With 8 bases removed from V and 9 bases from J, the gap between germline ends came to 20 bases. The CDR3 spans 14 residues.

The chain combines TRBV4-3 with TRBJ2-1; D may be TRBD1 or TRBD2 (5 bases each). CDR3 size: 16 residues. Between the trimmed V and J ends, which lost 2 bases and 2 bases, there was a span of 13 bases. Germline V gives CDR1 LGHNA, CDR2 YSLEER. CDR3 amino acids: CASSQPSGAPYNEQFF. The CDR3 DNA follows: TGCGCCAGCAGCCAACCCTCCGGGGCGCCCTACAATGAGCAGTTCTTC.